This T cell receptor beta chain is from a study of T cells after posttransplantation cyclophosphamide. Germline CDR1 MNHEY, CDR2 SMNVEV (reference sequence). Trimming cost V 7 bases and J 2 bases; bases outside gene matches: 3. The CDR3 is 13 residues long. This clone has a handful of counts. On the day of bone marrow donation, the related graft donor provided peripheral blood. Assay: immunoSEQ multiplex PCR; the TCRdb copy retains only in-frame clones and omits some. This repertoire holds about 38,000 clones, and none appear only once. J is TRBJ2-3 and V is TRBV27; 7 nucleotides align to TRBD1. Sequenced sample: PBMCs. The clonotype was recovered from a man aged 50 to 60 in good health, CMV-negative, and a related stem cell transplant donor. The CDR3, as DNA: TGTGCCAGCACAAGGGGGCCCACAGATACGCAGTATTTT. It codes for CASTRGPTDTQYF.